Given below is one TCR beta chain in context. The germline CDR1 and CDR2 sequences are SGHTA and FQGNSA. V was clipped by 1 base and J by 8 bases; unmatched bases: 8. The CDR3 is 15 residues long. Profiling relied on immunoSEQ multiplex PCR, and the TCRdb table lists in-frame clones only, not all of them. The repertoire consists of around 2.5 million clones, with over 85% occurring once and the leading ten covering 0.36%. These data are taken from a study of shared clonotypes between healthy human individuals. The chain is built from TRBV7-2 and TRBJ1-2, with 9 bases that match TRBD1. The sequenced sample consisted of naive CD4+ T cells from PBMCs. Subset reported: CD45RA+ positively selected. This TCR came from a young man in good health. Some clones in this sample may be carry-over from other donors' samples. CDR3 protein: CASSLGQGDVRGYTF. DNA of the CDR3: TGTGCCAGCAGCTTAGGACAGGGGGATGTTCGAGGCTACACCTTC.